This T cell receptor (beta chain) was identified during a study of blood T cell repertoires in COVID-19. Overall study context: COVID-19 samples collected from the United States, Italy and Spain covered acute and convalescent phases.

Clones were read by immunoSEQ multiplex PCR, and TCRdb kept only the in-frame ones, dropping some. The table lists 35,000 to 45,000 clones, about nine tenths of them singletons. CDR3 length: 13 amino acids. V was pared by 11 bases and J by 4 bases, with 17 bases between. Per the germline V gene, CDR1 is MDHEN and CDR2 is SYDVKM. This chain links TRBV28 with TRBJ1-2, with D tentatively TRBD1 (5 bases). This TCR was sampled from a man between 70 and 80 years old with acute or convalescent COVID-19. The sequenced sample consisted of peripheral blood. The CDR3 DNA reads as TGTGCCGGGGGACTCGGGGCGGCCTATGGCTACACCTTC. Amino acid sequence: CAGGLGAAYGYTF.